The 32 T cell receptor beta chains below come from one sample, sequenced in a study of Graves' ophthalmopathy and Graves' hyperthyroidism. TCR beta CDR3 amplification used RNA transcripts. The authors performed first-round RT-PCR with HTBI primers and then a second-round multiplex PCR. TCRdb re-analysed the multiplex PCR reads in MiXCR, keeping a single row per CDR3 protein. The sample consists of roughly 50,000 distinct CDR3 sequences, approximately 52% of them appearing once. The sequencing sample was made of peripheral blood. These receptors came from an adult woman with Graves' ophthalmopathy.

As to this clonotype: Here the CDR3 omits its conserved ending phenylalanine or tryptophan, so a read error is the likely source. V is TRBV5-6 and J is TRBJ2-7, with 11 bases lining up with TRBD1. This CDR3 comprises 17 residues. Germline CDR1 SGHDT, CDR2 YYEEEE. The CDR3 is CASSAGTGGKVAYEQYL. The CDR3 nucleotides are TGCGCCAGCAGCGCCGGGACAGGGGGAAAGGTGGCCTACGAGCAGTACCTC.

This clonotype was seen ten or more times. This chain uses TRBV19 with TRBJ2-2; 7 nucleotides line up with TRBD2. The length of the CDR3 is 15 residues. After removal of 1 base from V and 5 bases from J, the junction contained 4 bases not matched to a gene. Germline V gives CDR1 LNHDA, CDR2 SQIVND (reference sequence). CDR3 sequence reads: CASSIGRRETGELFF. The CDR3 nucleotides are TGTGCCAGTAGTATAGGGCGGCGGGAGACCGGGGAGCTGTTTTTT.

At least ten counts were recorded for this clonotype. The chain joins TRBV20-1 to TRBJ2-3; 7 positions match TRBD2. CDR1 is DFQATT and CDR2 is SNEGSKA in the germline V gene (reference sequence). V lost 5 bases, J lost 0 bases, and 5 bases stayed unmatched. The CDR3 is 14 amino acids. The DNA for the CDR3 is TGCAGTGCTCCTAGCGGACGTAGCACAGATACGCAGTATTTT. As protein: CSAPSGRSTDTQYF.

There are many counts of this clonotype. V gene TRBV28 combines with J gene TRBJ1-5; 7 nucleotides agree with TRBD1. The germline V gene has CDR1 MDHEN and CDR2 SYDVKM. The CDR3 is made up of 13 amino acids. V lost 11 bases to trimming and J lost 11 bases; unmatched junction nucleotides: 15. In DNA, the CDR3 is TGTGCCGGAGAATCCCGGGACAGAGGATCCCAGCATTTT. Its protein is CAGESRDRGSQHF.

This clonotype was observed a handful of times. The chain is built from TRBV7-8 and TRBJ2-1; D ambiguous. CDR3 length equals 14 residues. Trimming stripped 3 bases from V and 9 bases from J, with 15 bases between. Germline CDR1 and CDR2: SGHVS and FQNEAQ. The CDR3: CASSLTTVGGEQFF. CDR3 bases: TGTGCCAGCAGCTTGACAACGGTTGGCGGTGAGCAGTTCTTC.

With regard to this clonotype: This may come from a read error, since a much larger clone is one base off. Likely a read error: the CDR3 ends without its conserved phenylalanine or tryptophan. The V and J genes are TRBV6-5 and TRBJ1-2; maybe TRBD1 (6 bases). The CDR3 extends over 13 amino acids. The germline V gene has CDR1 MNHEY and CDR2 SVGAGI. Trimming stripped 6 bases from V and 2 bases from J, with 10 bases between. CDR3: CASSRTDNYGYTL. The CDR3 bases are TGTGCCAGCAGCCGGACAGACAACTATGGCTACACCCTC.

A note on this clonotype: Germline is not matched at one junction end, which may reflect a read error. The J gene is TRBJ2-3, the V gene TRBV20-1; 10 bases map to TRBD2. This CDR3 is 15 amino acids long. Germline V gene data show CDR1 as DFQATT and CDR2 as SNEGSKA (reference sequence). The DNA of the CDR3 is TGCAGTGCTAGATCTAGCGGGAGTCGATCAGATACACAGTATTTT. This sequence encodes CSARSSGSRSDTQYF.

The rearrangement uses TRBV25-1 and TRBJ2-5, with 13 bases fitting TRBD2. This CDR3 is 17 amino acids long. J was trimmed by 5 bases and V by 5 bases; bases with no gene match: 11. Germline V gene lookup returns CDR1 MGHDK and CDR2 SYGVNS. For the CDR3, the DNA is TGTGCCAGCAGTCGGGGACTAGCGGGACTTTTTTCGGAGACCCAGTACTTC. Translation gives CASSRGLAGLFSETQYF.

With regard to this clonotype: Lacking the conserved final phenylalanine or tryptophan, this CDR3 likely reflects a read error. The DNA is left out, because the CDR3 cannot be placed on it with certainty; the CDR3 is given as TCRdb lists it. The chain combines TRBV29-1 with TRBJ1-5; the table's D call of TRBD1 was not tested on the DNA. Including both end residues, the CDR3 is 15 amino acids long. Looked up from germline, CDR1 is SQVTM and CDR2 is ANQGSEA. CDR3 sequence: CRVEDGTGGNQPEHL.

This clonotype was detected ten times or more. The rearrangement uses TRBV5-4 and TRBJ1-4; 7 nucleotides agree with TRBD1. Germline V gene sequence: CDR1 SGHNT, CDR2 YYREEE (reference sequence). V dropped 3 bases and J dropped 7; count of bases not matched to a gene: 3. The CDR3 loop spans 13 amino acids. DNA of the CDR3: TGTGCCAGCAGCTCGGACAGGTTTGAAAAACTGTTTTTT. Translation: CASSSDRFEKLFF.

This chain connects TRBV13 to TRBJ2-1; possibly TRBD2 for D (6 bases). Germline CDR1 is PRHDT and CDR2 is FYEKMQ (reference sequence). V lost 6 bases, J lost 3 bases, and 18 bases lay in between. This CDR3 comprises 16 residues. CDR3 DNA sequence: TGTGCCAGCAGTTTCGGGACTCAGAAATACTACAATGAGCAGTTCTTC. It is translated as CASSFGTQKYYNEQFF. Drawing the rest from reference TRBV13 and TRBJ2-1, the complete variable domain is AAGVIQSPRHLIKEKRETATLKCYPIPRHDTVYWYQQGPGQDPQFLISFYEKMQSDKGSIPDRFSAQQFSDYHSELNMSSLELGDSALYFCASSFGTQKYYNEQFFGPGTRLTVL.

This clonotype was seen many times. The rearrangement joins TRBV6-2 or TRBV6-3 to TRBJ2-1, with D maybe TRBD2 (6 bases). Per germline, CDR1 MNHEY and CDR2 SVGEGT. V lost 4 bases and J 0 bases, leaving 7 bases between the germline ends. The CDR3 is 14 amino acids. Written as DNA, the CDR3 is TGTGCCAGCAGTTCCGGGAGCTCCTACAATGAGCAGTTCTTC. Its translation is CASSSGSSYNEQFF.

On this clonotype itself: A junction boundary mismatches the germline segment, possibly from a read error. The J gene is TRBJ1-6, the V gene TRBV3-1; unclear D gene. Germline V gives CDR1 LGHDT, CDR2 YNNKEL (reference sequence). The CDR3 has 12 amino acids. The CDR3 region has the DNA TGTACCAGCAGCCAGCAATTATCTCCCCTCCACTTT. Its protein is CTSSQQLSPLHF.

The genes are TRBV20-1 and TRBJ2-7; D tentatively fits TRBD1 or TRBD2 (5 bases each). Trimming pared 4 bases from V and 2 bases from J, leaving 15 bases between. Germline CDR1 is DFQATT and CDR2 is SNEGSKA (reference sequence). CDR3 size: 14 residues. CDR3 loop: CSAIPGRATYEQYF. CDR3 bases: TGCAGTGCTATCCCGGGACGCGCCACCTACGAGCAGTACTTC.

This clonotype came up once. Compared with germline, one end of the junction differs, possibly owing to a read error. The chain links TRBV15 to TRBJ2-7, with D possibly TRBD1 on 6 matching bases. The CDR3 loop spans 17 amino acids. Germline CDR1 LNHNV, CDR2 YYDKDF (reference sequence). The CDR3 loop reads CAASSLLHRADTYEQYF. CDR3 coding DNA: TGTGCCGCCAGCAGCCTCCTGCACAGGGCGGATACCTATGAGCAGTACTTC.

Ten or more counts support this clonotype. This rearrangement joins TRBV6-5 to TRBJ2-1, with D possibly TRBD2 on 6 matching bases. This CDR3 contains 15 residues. The germline CDR1 and CDR2 sequences are MNHEY and SVGAGI. V gave up 5 bases and J gave up 3 bases, with 14 bases separating them. The CDR3 reads CASSASGVGYNEQFF. The CDR3 DNA reads as TGTGCCAGCAGTGCTTCGGGAGTAGGCTACAATGAGCAGTTCTTC.

Regarding this clonotype: The junction departs from germline at one end; a sequencing error may be responsible. The chain carries TRBV7-8 and TRBJ1-6; D is undetermined. From germline, CDR1 is SGHVS and CDR2 FQNEAQ. The CDR3 has 13 amino acids. The CDR3 reads CASSRQLNSPLRF. DNA of the CDR3: TGTGCTAGTAGCAGGCAGCTTAATTCACCCCTCCGCTTT.

This clonotype was found many times. The chain joins TRBV19 to TRBJ2-2; TRBD2 matches at 7 bases. This CDR3 is built from 15 residues. CDR1 and CDR2 from the germline V gene are LNHDA and SQIVND (reference sequence). With 3 bases clipped from V and 4 bases from J, the junction kept 5 bases outside the gene matches. DNA for the CDR3: TGTGCCAGTAGTATTTCGGGGGGTAGCACCGGGGAGCTGTTTTTT. Translated, it gives CASSISGGSTGELFF.

With respect to this clonotype: One junction end disagrees with the germline gene, perhaps due to a read error. This sequence joins TRBV2 and TRBJ2-7; 12 nucleotides line up with TRBD2. Germline lookup yields CDR1 SNHLY and CDR2 FYNNEI. The CDR3 totals 14 residues. The DNA for the CDR3 is TGTGCCAGCAACATACTAGCGGGAGGTTACGGGCAGTACTTC. It translates to CASNILAGGYGQYF. Full variable domain (remainder filled in from reference TRBV2 and TRBJ2-7): EPEVTQTPSHQVTQMGQEVILRCVPISNHLYFYWYRQILGQKVEFLVSFYNNEISEKSEIFDDQFSVERPDGSNFTLKIRSTKLEDSAMYFCASNILAGGYGQYFGPGTRLTVT.

This chain joins TRBV2 and TRBJ2-3; unclear D gene. This CDR3 is built from 13 residues. Germline-derived CDR1 and CDR2 are SNHLY and FYNNEI. The CDR3 nucleotides are TGTGCTCCACGACCCGGCGGTGGAGATACGCAGTATTTT. Translation: CAPRPGGGDTQYF.

This clonotype has at least ten counts. Given a much more abundant clone one base away, this may be a read error. This sequence joins TRBV7-2 and TRBJ2-2; no reliable D call. V was shortened by 8 bases and J by 2 bases, with 15 bases between the two germline ends. Germline V gene sequence: CDR1 SGHTA, CDR2 FQGNSA. This CDR3 comprises 15 residues. CDR3 nucleotides: TGTGCCAGCGGCCCACAGATCTTTAACACCGGGGAGCTGTTTTTT. It specifies CASGPQIFNTGELFF.

The chain employs TRBV9 and TRBJ2-1, with TRBD2 matching 7 bases. In germline, CDR1 is SGDLS, CDR2 YYNGEE. The CDR3 covers 15 residues. V was clipped by 0 bases and J by 12 bases; unmatched bases: 12. This CDR3 reads CASSVGGSATDTQFF. The CDR3 bases are TGTGCCAGCAGCGTAGGCGGGAGCGCCACAGATACGCAGTTCTTC.

There are many counts of this clonotype. The genes are TRBV6-4 and TRBJ2-2; D unclear. Per germline, CDR1 MRHNA and CDR2 SNTAGT. V was cut by 5 bases and J by 5 bases, with 12 bases left in between. The CDR3 totals 14 residues. CDR3 amino acids: CASSSSLETGELFF. The CDR3 DNA is TGTGCCAGCAGTTCGAGCCTGGAGACCGGGGAGCTGTTTTTT.

This clonotype came up many times. The V call is TRBV20-1, the J call TRBJ2-4, with 10 bases identical to TRBD1. The CDR3 spans 15 residues. CDR1 is DFQATT, CDR2 SNEGSKA, per germline (reference sequence). The trim removed 1 base at V and 8 bases at J, leaving 8 bases unmatched. The CDR3 here is CSARGPDRGGDIQYF. CDR3 coding DNA: TGCAGTGCTAGAGGTCCGGACAGGGGGGGGGACATTCAGTACTTC.

This clonotype was detected many times. A much larger clone lies a single base off, so this may be a read error. J is TRBJ2-7 and V is TRBV15, with D unresolved. CDR1 is LNHNV and CDR2 is YYDKDF in the germline V gene (reference sequence). CDR3 length equals 13 residues. CDR3 bases: TGTGCCACCAGCAGGGATCTAGAGCGCGAGCAGCACTTC. This codes for CATSRDLEREQHF. The full variable domain, in which reference TRBV15 and TRBJ2-7 provide the parts outside the CDR3, is DAMVIQNPRYQVTQFGKPVTLSCSQTLNHNVMYWYQQKSSQAPKLLFHYYDKDFNNEADTPDNFQSRRPNTSFCFLDIRSPGLGDTAMYLCATSRDLEREQHFGPGTRLTVT.

As to this clonotype: The germline gene is not matched at one end of the junction; a read error may be the cause. The chain couples TRBV20-1 to TRBJ1-1, with 7 bases lining up with TRBD1. CDR1 is DFQATT, CDR2 SNEGSKA, per germline (reference sequence). The CDR3 is 14 amino acids. CDR3 coding DNA: TGCAGTGCTCGATCCAGACAGGGTGACACTGAGGCTTTCTTT. Amino acid sequence: CSARSRQGDTEAFF.

Only one count was recorded for this clonotype. Lacking the conserved final phenylalanine or tryptophan, this CDR3 likely reflects a read error. No DNA is shown, since the ends of the CDR3 on it are uncertain; the CDR3 is the one TCRdb lists. V and J are TRBV7-2 and TRBJ2-6. The germline CDR1 and CDR2 sequences are SGHTA and FQGNSA. A total of 8 residues make up the CDR3, ends included. CDR3 loop: CASSQGSS.

The V and J genes are TRBV4-3 and TRBJ2-7; possibly TRBD1 for D (6 bases). Deletions cut 1 base from V and 3 bases from J, with 13 bases between. Germline CDR1 is LGHNA and CDR2 is YSLEER. The CDR3 runs 15 residues. In DNA form, the CDR3 reads TGCGCCAGCAGCCAAGGACAGGTTGGCGACTACGAGCAGTACTTC. This sequence encodes CASSQGQVGDYEQYF.

The chain couples TRBV20-1 to TRBJ1-1; tentative D call: TRBD1 (6 bases). CDR3 size: 16 residues. Trimming took 0 bases from V and 5 from J, leaving 19 bases between them. Germline loops: CDR1 DFQATT, CDR2 SNEGSKA (reference sequence). CDR3 region: CSARDPAGAGVTEAFF. In DNA, the CDR3 is TGCAGTGCTAGAGATCCCGCGGGGGCAGGGGTGACTGAAGCTTTCTTT.

The genes are TRBV28 and TRBJ2-7; 14 bases agree with TRBD2. Unmatched junction bases numbered 6, after V lost 6 bases and J lost 5 bases. The CDR3 runs 15 residues. The germline V gene encodes CDR1 MDHEN and CDR2 SYDVKM. This CDR3 is CASRMGLAGVNEQYF. DNA for the CDR3: TGTGCCAGCAGAATGGGACTAGCGGGAGTAAACGAGCAGTACTTC.

The genes are TRBV7-9 and TRBJ1-4; 7 positions match TRBD1. CDR1 SEHNR and CDR2 FQNEAQ come from the germline V gene (reference sequence). The CDR3 contains 12 residues. Trimming removed 6 bases from V and 11 bases from J; junction bases left unmatched: 6. The CDR3 is CASSDKTGKLFF. The CDR3 region has the DNA TGTGCCAGCAGTGACAAGACAGGGAAACTGTTTTTT.

This clonotype was recorded many times. This chain uses TRBV5-4 with TRBJ2-4; 10 bases match TRBD2. The V gene's germline CDR1 is SGHNT and CDR2 YYREEE (reference sequence). V lost 4 bases and J lost 8; bases outside the gene matches: 12. This CDR3 region has 16 residues. In DNA form, the CDR3 reads TGTGCCAGCAGCCCAGGGGGGGGTAGCGGGAGGTACATTCAGTACTTC. Encoded protein: CASSPGGGSGRYIQYF.